This TCR beta chain was sequenced during a study of blood T cell repertoires in COVID-19. In the study overall: Both acute and convalescent COVID-19 samples were obtained from the United States, Italy and Spain. PBMCs, B-cell-depleted T cells, or T cells provided the cDNA or gDNA that made up the material.

The CDR3 runs 13 residues. The ends were cut back, 0 bases at V and 4 bases at J, with 10 bases in the middle. Germline CDR1 and CDR2: GTSNPN and SVGIG (reference sequence). Measured with immunoSEQ multiplex PCR; TCRdb has only the in-frame clones, and not every one. This table has approximately 70,000 clones, over 80% appearing once. The receptor was isolated from a man older than 75 with active or convalescent COVID-19. This rearrangement joins TRBV30 to TRBJ2-7, with D tentatively TRBD1 (5 bases). The specimen sequenced was peripheral blood. In DNA, the CDR3 is TGTGCCTGGAGTGTAGGGGTTGGGTACGAGCAGTACTTC. As protein: CAWSVGVGYEQYF.